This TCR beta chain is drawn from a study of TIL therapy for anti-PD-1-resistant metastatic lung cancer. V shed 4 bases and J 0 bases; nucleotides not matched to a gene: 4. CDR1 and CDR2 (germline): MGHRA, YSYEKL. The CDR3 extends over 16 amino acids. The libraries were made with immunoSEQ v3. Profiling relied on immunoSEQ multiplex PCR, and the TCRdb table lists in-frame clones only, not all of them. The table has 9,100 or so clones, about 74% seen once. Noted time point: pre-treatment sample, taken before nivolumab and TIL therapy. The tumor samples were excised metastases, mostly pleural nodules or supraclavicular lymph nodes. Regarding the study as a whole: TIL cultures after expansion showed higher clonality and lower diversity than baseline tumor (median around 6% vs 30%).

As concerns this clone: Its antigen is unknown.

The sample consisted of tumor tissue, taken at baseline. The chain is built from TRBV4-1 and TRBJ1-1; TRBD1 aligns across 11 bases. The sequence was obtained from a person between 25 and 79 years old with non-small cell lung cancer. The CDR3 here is CASSLGQGALNTEAFF. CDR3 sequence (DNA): TGCGCCAGCAGCCTCGGACAGGGGGCATTGAACACTGAAGCTTTCTTT.